This T cell receptor beta chain was captured in a study of T and B cells in COVID-19 patients. Looking at the study overall: Peripheral blood came from COVID-19 patients with active infection or after recovery. The study, taken as a whole, reports: At recovery TRB diversity and richness exceeded healthy donors, after highly clonal active COVID-19 repertoires. Patients with COVID-19 reportedly showed strongly skewed T cell receptor beta variable and joining gene usage.

From blood, roughly 220-550 ng of genomic DNA served as TRB template. After removal of 4 bases from V and 7 bases from J, the junction contained 4 bases not matched to a gene. Per germline, CDR1 SGHNT and CDR2 YYREEE (reference sequence). CDR3 length equals 14 residues. Multiplex PCR with BIOMED2 TRB-A/B primer pools amplified TRB rearrangements. TCRdb fed the multiplex PCR reads into MiXCR, producing one record per CDR3 protein. The sample contains approximately 3,000 distinct CDR3 sequences, approximately 30% of which appear only once. By share, this clonotype counts as medium-sized (0.01 to 0.1%). What it binds is not known.

The clonotype originates from a human donor with active COVID-19. The donor label of this sample is uncertain. The chain employs TRBV5-4 and TRBJ2-1; 11 bases line up with TRBD2. The sample was blood. CDR3 protein: CASSPLAGGNEQFF. The CDR3 DNA reads as TGTGCCAGCAGCCCGCTAGCGGGGGGTAATGAGCAGTTCTTC.